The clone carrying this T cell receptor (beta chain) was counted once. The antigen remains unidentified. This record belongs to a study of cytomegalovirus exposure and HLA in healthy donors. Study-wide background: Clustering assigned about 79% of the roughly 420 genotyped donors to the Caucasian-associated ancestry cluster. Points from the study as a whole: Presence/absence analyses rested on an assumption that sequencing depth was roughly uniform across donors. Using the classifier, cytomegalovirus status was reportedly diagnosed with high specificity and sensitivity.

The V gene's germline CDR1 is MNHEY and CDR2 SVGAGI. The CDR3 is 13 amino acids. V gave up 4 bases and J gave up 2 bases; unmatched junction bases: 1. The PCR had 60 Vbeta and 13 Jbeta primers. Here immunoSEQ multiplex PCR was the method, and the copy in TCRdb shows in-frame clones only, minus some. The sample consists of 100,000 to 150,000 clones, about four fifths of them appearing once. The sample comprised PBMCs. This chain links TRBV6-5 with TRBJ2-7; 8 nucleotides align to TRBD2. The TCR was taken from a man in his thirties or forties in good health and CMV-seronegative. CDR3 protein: CASSFSGTYEQYF. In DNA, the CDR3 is TGTGCCAGCAGTTTTAGCGGGACCTACGAGCAGTACTTC.